This T cell receptor beta chain was profiled in a study of T-cell memory formation after mild COVID-19. Germline CDR1 is LNHNV and CDR2 is YYDKDF (reference sequence). CDR3 length equals 16 residues. V shed 0 bases, J shed 3 bases, and the junction held 7 bases outside the gene matches. TCRdb reprocessed the 5' RACE reads with MiXCR, giving one entry per CDR3 protein. The table records 170,000 or so distinct CDR3 sequences, roughly 28% of them present only once. Study-wide findings and caveats: Within pre-infection memory, some responding clones were found, suggesting cross-reactive memory joined.

As for this clonotype: Its antigen is as yet unknown.

The clonotype comes from an adult woman who had mild COVID-19 (a few samples of this study predate the infection). Cell type and time point are not known. The chain carries TRBV15 and TRBJ2-7, with 8 bases aligning to TRBD2. The specimen sequenced was PBMCs or a T cell subset sorted from them (not recorded which). The chain's CDR3 is CATSREALAGGYEQYF. CDR3 nucleotides: TGTGCCACCAGCAGAGAGGCCCTAGCGGGTGGCTACGAGCAGTACTTC.